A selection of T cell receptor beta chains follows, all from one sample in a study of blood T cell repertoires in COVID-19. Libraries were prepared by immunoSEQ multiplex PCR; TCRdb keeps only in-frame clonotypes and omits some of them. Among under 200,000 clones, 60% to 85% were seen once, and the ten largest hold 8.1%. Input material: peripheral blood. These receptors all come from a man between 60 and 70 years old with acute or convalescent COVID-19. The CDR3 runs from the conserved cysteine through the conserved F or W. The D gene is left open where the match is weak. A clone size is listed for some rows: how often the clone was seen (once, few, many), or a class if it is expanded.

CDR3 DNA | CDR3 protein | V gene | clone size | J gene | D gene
TGTGCCAGCAGCCAACCCGGACAGGGAGCGGATTCACCCCTCCACTTT | CASSQPGQGADSPLHF | TRBV3-1/TRBV3-2 | - | TRBJ1-6 | TRBD1
TGTGCCAGCAGCTTAGGCGGGTTTGGCCGTCGCGGGGAGCTGTTTTTT | CASSLGGFGRRGELFF | TRBV11-2 | - | TRBJ2-2 | -
TGCGCCAGCAGCCAAGATCCAGGGGCCAACTACGAGCAGTACTTC | CASSQDPGANYEQYF | TRBV4-1 | - | TRBJ2-7 | -
TGCGCCAGCAGCGTCGACAGGGGAGGAACTGAAGCTTTCTTT | CASSVDRGGTEAFF | TRBV5-1 | - | TRBJ1-1 | TRBD1
TGTGCCAGCACCCTCGGGACAAAGAACACTGAAGCTTTCTTT | CASTLGTKNTEAFF | TRBV21-1 | - | TRBJ1-1 | -
TGCGCCAGCAGCTTGCGTGGACAGAATAATGAAAAACTGTTTTTT | CASSLRGQNNEKLFF | TRBV5-1 | - | TRBJ1-4 | -
TGTGCCAGCAGTGCAACCAGGGGACAGCCTTACTCTGGAAACACCATATATTTT | CASSATRGQPYSGNTIYF | TRBV2 | - | TRBJ1-3 | TRBD1
TGTGCCAGCAGCGTAGATCCCCGTAGCAATGAGCAGTTCTTC | CASSVDPRSNEQFF | TRBV9 | - | TRBJ2-1 | -
TGTGCCAGCAGCTTGGGACTAGCGGGGTCCTACGAGCAGTACTTC | CASSLGLAGSYEQYF | TRBV7-8 | - | TRBJ2-7 | TRBD2
TGTGCCAGCAGCTTAGGCCAGGGGGTATGGTCCTATGGCTACACCTTC | CASSLGQGVWSYGYTF | TRBV13 | - | TRBJ1-2 | TRBD1
TGTGCCAGCACCCCCGGGACTAGCGGCTACGAGCAGTACTTC | CASTPGTSGYEQYF | TRBV9 | - | TRBJ2-7 | TRBD2
TGCGCCAGCAGCGGTGACACGAACACTGAAGCTTTCTTT | CASSGDTNTEAFF | TRBV5-1 | - | TRBJ1-1 | -
TGTGCCAGCAGCTTTCTAACTCCTGGAAACACCATATATTTT | CASSFLTPGNTIYF | TRBV7-9 | few | TRBJ1-3 | -
TGTGCCAGCAGTCTGGGCAGGGGTAGGGAGACCCAGTACTTC | CASSLGRGRETQYF | TRBV27 | - | TRBJ2-5 | -
TGTGCCAGTAGTACGGGGACAGTGGGCGAGCAGTACTTC | CASSTGTVGEQYF | TRBV19 | medium-sized | TRBJ2-7 | TRBD1
TGTGCCAGCAGTTTCAGGGGTGAGCAGTACTTC | CASSFRGEQYF | TRBV12-3/TRBV12-4 | - | TRBJ2-7 | -
TGTGCCAGCAGTTTATCCTCCACAGATACGCAGTATTTT | CASSLSSTDTQYF | TRBV12-3/TRBV12-4 | - | TRBJ2-3 | -
TGTGCCAGCAGTGAAATAACAGACCATGGCTACACCTTC | CASSEITDHGYTF | TRBV6-1 | - | TRBJ1-2 | -
TGTGCCAGCAGTAAGGAGGGCGGGACAGATACGCAGTATTTT | CASSKEGGTDTQYF | TRBV7-9 | - | TRBJ2-3 | -
TGCGCCAGCAGCTATGCGGGGGGCCTTACAGATACGCAGTATTTT | CASSYAGGLTDTQYF | TRBV5-1 | - | TRBJ2-3 | TRBD2
TGCGCCAGCAGCCGAGCTGGAATAGCGGGGGGTCCGAGCTCCTACAATGAGCAGTTCTTC | CASSRAGIAGGPSSYNEQFF | TRBV4-1 | few | TRBJ2-1 | TRBD2
TGCGCCAGCAGCCAAGCGGAGGGAGGTTCAGCTTTCTTT | CASSQAEGGSAFF | TRBV4-1 | - | TRBJ1-1 | -
TGCGCCAGCAGCCAAGGTCCAGGCAGGGACTACTATGGCTACACCTTC | CASSQGPGRDYYGYTF | TRBV4-3 | - | TRBJ1-2 | -
TGCGCCAGCAGCCAAGATCGTTTAGCCGGCTACAATGAGCAGTTCTTC | CASSQDRLAGYNEQFF | TRBV4-3 | - | TRBJ2-1 | -
TGTGCCACCAGTGCCGCCTCCGGGACAGTATACAATGAGCAGTTCTTC | CATSAASGTVYNEQFF | TRBV24-1 | - | TRBJ2-1 | TRBD1
TGTGCTAGTGGTCAGGGATCCACAGATACGCAGTATTTT | CASGQGSTDTQYF | TRBV12-5 | - | TRBJ2-3 | -
TGTGCCAGCAGCTTATACAGGGGGCTGAGCTCTGGGGCCAACGTCCTGACTTTC | CASSLYRGLSSGANVLTF | TRBV5-8 | - | TRBJ2-6 | TRBD1
TGTGCCACCAGCAGAGCGTTCGCTATAGAGACCCAGTACTTC | CATSRAFAIETQYF | TRBV15 | - | TRBJ2-5 | -
TGTGCCTGGGCACCCTGGACAGGGAACAACGAGCAGTACTTC | CAWAPWTGNNEQYF | TRBV30 | - | TRBJ2-7 | TRBD1
TGTGCCAGCAGCGACAGGGGGCCTGAAAAACTGTTTTTT | CASSDRGPEKLFF | TRBV6-5 | - | TRBJ1-4 | TRBD1
TGTGCCACCTGGGGGACAGGGGGGGCCAAAAACATTCAGTACTTC | CATWGTGGAKNIQYF | TRBV6-5 | - | TRBJ2-4 | TRBD1
TGTGCCAGTACCACCGGGACAGGGGGTTTCGCGAATACGCAGTATTTT | CASTTGTGGFANTQYF | TRBV19 | - | TRBJ2-3 | TRBD1
TGTGCCAGCGGAGTCCGGGACAGGGTTGAGCAGTACTTC | CASGVRDRVEQYF | TRBV2 | - | TRBJ2-7 | TRBD1
TGTGCCAGCAGCGACCAGGGGGTCGATATATATGGCTACACCTTC | CASSDQGVDIYGYTF | TRBV27 | many | TRBJ1-2 | TRBD1
TGTGCCATCAGTGCTCTAGCGGGAACTAACAATGAGCAGTTCTTC | CAISALAGTNNEQFF | TRBV10-3 | - | TRBJ2-1 | TRBD2
TGTGCCATCAGTGTCGGACAGGGGGCTGGTGGCTACACCTTC | CAISVGQGAGGYTF | TRBV10-3 | - | TRBJ1-2 | TRBD1
TGTGCCAGCAGCCACGGACTAGCTGGGACGACCGGGGAGCTGTTTTTT | CASSHGLAGTTGELFF | TRBV3-1/TRBV3-2 | - | TRBJ2-2 | TRBD2
TGTGCCAGCAGCTTAAATTACAGGAACACTGAAGCTTTCTTT | CASSLNYRNTEAFF | TRBV5-6 | - | TRBJ1-1 | -
TGTGCCAGCAGGTTAATGTTGGCCACTGAAGCTTTCTTT | CASRLMLATEAFF | TRBV6-1 | once | TRBJ1-1 | -
TGTGCCAGCAGCTTATACTCTAGCGGATACACAGATACGCAGTATTTT | CASSLYSSGYTDTQYF | TRBV11-2 | - | TRBJ2-3 | TRBD2
TGTGCCAGCAGGTCAGGGACTAGTGTCGGGGAGCTGTTTTTT | CASRSGTSVGELFF | TRBV27 | - | TRBJ2-2 | TRBD2
TGTGCCTGGAGTCCCCAGGGACAGGGGGCCGCCGGGGAGCTGTTTTTT | CAWSPQGQGAAGELFF | TRBV30 | - | TRBJ2-2 | TRBD1
TGTGCCAGCAGCGTACCGACAGCTTACAATGAGCAGTTCTTC | CASSVPTAYNEQFF | TRBV9 | few | TRBJ2-1 | -
TGTGCCAGCAGTTTAGGGACAGGGGCCTACAATGAGCAGTTCTTC | CASSLGTGAYNEQFF | TRBV27 | - | TRBJ2-1 | TRBD1
TGTGCCAGCAGCGACGGGGATCGGGGAGGCTACACCTTC | CASSDGDRGGYTF | TRBV3-1/TRBV3-2 | - | TRBJ1-2 | -